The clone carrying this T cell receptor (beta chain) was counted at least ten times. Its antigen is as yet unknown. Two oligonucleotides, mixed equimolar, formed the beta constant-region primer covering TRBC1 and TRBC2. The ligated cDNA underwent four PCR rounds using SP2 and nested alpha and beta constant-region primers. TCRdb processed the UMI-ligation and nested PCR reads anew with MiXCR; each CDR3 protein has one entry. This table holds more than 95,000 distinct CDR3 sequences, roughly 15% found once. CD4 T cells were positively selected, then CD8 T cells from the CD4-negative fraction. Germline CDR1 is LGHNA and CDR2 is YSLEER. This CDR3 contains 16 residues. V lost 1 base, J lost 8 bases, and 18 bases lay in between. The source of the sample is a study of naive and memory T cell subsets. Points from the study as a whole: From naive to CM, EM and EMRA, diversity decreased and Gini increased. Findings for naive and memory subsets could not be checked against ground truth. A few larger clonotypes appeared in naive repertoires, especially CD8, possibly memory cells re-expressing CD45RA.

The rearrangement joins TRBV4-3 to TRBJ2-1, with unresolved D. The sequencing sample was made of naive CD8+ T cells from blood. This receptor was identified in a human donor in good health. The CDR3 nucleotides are TGCGCCAGCAGCCAAGTTTTAAGGGCCCCTGGGGATGAGCAGTTCTTC. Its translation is CASSQVLRAPGDEQFF.